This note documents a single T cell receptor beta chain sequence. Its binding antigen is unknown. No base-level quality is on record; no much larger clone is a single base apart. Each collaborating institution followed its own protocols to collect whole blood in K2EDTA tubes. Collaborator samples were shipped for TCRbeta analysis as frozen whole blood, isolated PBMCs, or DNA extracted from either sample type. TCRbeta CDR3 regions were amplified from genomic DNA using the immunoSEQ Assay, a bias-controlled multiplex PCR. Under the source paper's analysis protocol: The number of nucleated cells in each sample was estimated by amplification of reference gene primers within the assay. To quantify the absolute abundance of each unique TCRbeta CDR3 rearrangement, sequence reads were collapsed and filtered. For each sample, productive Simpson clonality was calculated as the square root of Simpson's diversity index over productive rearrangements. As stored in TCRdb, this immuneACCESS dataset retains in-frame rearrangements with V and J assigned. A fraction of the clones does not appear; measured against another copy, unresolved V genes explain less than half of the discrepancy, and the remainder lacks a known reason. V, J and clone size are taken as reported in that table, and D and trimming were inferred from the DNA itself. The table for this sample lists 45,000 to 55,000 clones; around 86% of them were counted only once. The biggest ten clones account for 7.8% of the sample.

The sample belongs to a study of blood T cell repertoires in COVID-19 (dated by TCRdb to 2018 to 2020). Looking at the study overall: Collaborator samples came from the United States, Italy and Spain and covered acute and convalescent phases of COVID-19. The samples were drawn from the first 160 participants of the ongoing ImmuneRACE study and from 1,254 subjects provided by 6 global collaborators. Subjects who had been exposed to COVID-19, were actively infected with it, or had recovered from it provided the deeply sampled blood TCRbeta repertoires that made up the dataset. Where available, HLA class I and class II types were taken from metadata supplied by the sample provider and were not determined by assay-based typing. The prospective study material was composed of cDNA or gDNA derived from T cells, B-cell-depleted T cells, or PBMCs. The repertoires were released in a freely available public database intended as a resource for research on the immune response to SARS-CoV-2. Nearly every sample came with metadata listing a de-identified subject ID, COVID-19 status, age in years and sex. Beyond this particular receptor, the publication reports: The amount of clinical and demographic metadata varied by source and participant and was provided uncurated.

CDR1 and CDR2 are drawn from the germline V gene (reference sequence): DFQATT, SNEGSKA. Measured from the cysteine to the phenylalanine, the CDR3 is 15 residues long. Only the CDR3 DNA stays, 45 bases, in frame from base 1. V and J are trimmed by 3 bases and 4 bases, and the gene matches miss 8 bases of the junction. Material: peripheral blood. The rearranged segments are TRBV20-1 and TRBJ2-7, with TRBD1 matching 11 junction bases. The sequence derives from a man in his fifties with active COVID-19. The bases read TGCAGTGCTAGTGACCGGGACAGGGGGAGTTACGAGCAGTACTTC. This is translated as CSASDRDRGSYEQYF.